The T cell receptor (beta chain) under discussion was sequenced for a study of blood T cell repertoires in COVID-19. On the study more broadly: COVID-19 samples collected from the United States, Italy and Spain covered acute and convalescent phases. In each case, the material was cDNA or gDNA derived from T cells, B-cell-depleted T cells, or PBMCs.

The trim removed 5 bases at V and 2 bases at J, leaving 13 bases unmatched. Germline V gives CDR1 MNHEY, CDR2 SMNVEV (reference sequence). This CDR3 comprises 17 residues. Source study methods: Scientists estimated how many nucleated cells there were by amplifying reference gene primers. Clones were sequenced by immunoSEQ multiplex PCR, and TCRdb holds only the in-frame ones, with some missing. That table gives V, J and clone size, and the DNA gave D and trimming. The sample has around 53,000 clones; over 90% are singletons. The chain joins TRBV27 to TRBJ2-3; 7 positions match TRBD1. This receptor was taken from a human donor in a cohort sampled during active COVID-19. Sequencing was performed on peripheral blood. The CDR3 DNA sequence: TGTGCCAGCAGTCTCAGACCCCCGGGACAGCCCACAGATACGCAGTATTTT. It encodes CASSLRPPGQPTDTQYF.